The T cell receptor (beta chain) described here comes from a study of cytomegalovirus exposure and HLA in healthy donors. Turning to this clone: What it recognizes is unknown.

The PCR employed 60 Vbeta primers together with 13 Jbeta primers. Only in-frame clones appear in the TCRdb table, and some are missing; sequencing was by immunoSEQ multiplex PCR. The top ten hold around 4.5% of the sample, which has about 150,000 clones, about 82% seen once. Study results and caveats: The authors enumerated 150 to 200 TCR beta chains as linked to cytomegalovirus. A later examination showed that TCR association rates differed by HLA locus, with DRB1 most and HLA-C fewest.

This sequence was found in a woman aged 35 to 49 in good health and CMV-seropositive. The sequenced material came from PBMCs.

CDR3 amino acids: CASLREEGHTGELFF. The DNA of the CDR3 is TGTGCCAGCCTACGGGAGGAGGGACACACCGGGGAGCTGTTTTTT. This chain links TRBV28 with TRBJ2-2, with 7 bases matching TRBD2. Germline CDR1 is MDHEN and CDR2 is SYDVKM. The V segment lost 8 bases and the J segment 3 bases; nucleotides outside the gene matches: 9. The CDR3 runs 15 residues.